This T cell receptor (beta chain) was sequenced for a study of CD8 T cells in Susac syndrome (dated by TCRdb to about 2019). Background for the entire study: Repertoire sequencing was used to test whether CD8+ T cell activation and differentiation in Susac syndrome was antigen driven. Clonality of the CD8+ T cell repertoire was compared between 11 to 12 healthy donors, roughly 14 Susac syndrome patients and roughly 16 multiple sclerosis patients.

Sequences KGHDR (CDR1) and SFDVKD (CDR2) are obtained from the germline V gene. V is shortened by 3 bases, J by 5 bases, and the region joining them spans 15 bases. From the cysteine through the phenylalanine, the CDR3 covers 16 amino acids. CDR3 DNA is the only sequence kept; it has 48 bases, read in frame from the first base. On this clonotype itself: The target of this receptor is not known. No base quality information exists; no much larger clone differs at one position.

Peripheral blood CD8+ and CD4+ T cells from healthy donors, Susac syndrome patients and multiple sclerosis patients were profiled using high-throughput TCR beta sequencing. Multiple sclerosis controls were treatment-naive patients with stable or active relapsing-remitting disease fulfilling revised McDonald criteria. Bulk CD8+ and CD4+ T cells were purified by magnetic negative isolation, while CD8+ TEMRA cells were enriched using FACS. Blood was drawn into EDTA tubes, processed within 24 hours, and PBMCs were isolated by density gradient centrifugation. PBMCs intended for TCR sequencing were cryopreserved in liquid nitrogen and thawed later in a water bath at 37 degrees C. A purity of at least 90% was achieved for sorted or isolated CD4+, CD8+ and CD8+ TEMRA cells. RNA was extracted using the RNeasy kit, and roughly 0.45 to 1 ug of the RNA was reverse transcribed with random hexamers. TCR beta CDR3 regions were amplified with the immunoSEQ multiplex PCR assay covering 54 Vbeta and 13 Jbeta segments. Bias from PCR amplification was corrected by using a synthetic template baseline for primer optimization and for computational correction. The source study handled its data this way. Reads were annotated to V, D and J genes according to IMGT and were analyzed with immunoSEQ Analyzer, with only productive sequences retained. Clonality was computed as one minus Shannon entropy normalized by log2 of the number of productive unique sequences. For each patient and control, public and private clones were evaluated among the 100 most prevalent clones. Susac-specific clones were defined as absent from healthy and MS cohorts, around 1,000 published viral clones and other ImmuneACCESS disease sequences. Starting from the raw public reads, TCRdb applied fastp trimming at Q25, assembled clones with MiXCR and retained in-frame beta chains. Rows merge per CDR3 protein into single entries with the most common DNA and genes. The V and J calls were not made by the authors but by TCRdb's processing. This sample is represented by around 300,000 distinct CDR3 sequences; 70% to 90% of them were singletons. Clones ranked in the top ten supply roughly 0.2% of the sample.

Overall study results and their limits: The study acknowledged that relatively few individuals were included in the TCR sequencing and HLA analysis.

The specimen was CD8+ T cells from PBMCs. The sequence was collected from a human donor with multiple sclerosis. The chain is assembled from TRBV24-1 and TRBJ2-2; the D gene assignment is ambiguous. The DNA sequence is given as TGTGCCACCAGTGATCATGACGCCCCTAGGACCGGGGAGCTGTTTTTT. This codes for CATSDHDAPRTGELFF.